This TCR beta chain was recovered during a study of blood T cell repertoires in COVID-19. The overall study: Acute and convalescent COVID-19 specimens originated in the United States, Italy and Spain.

The CDR3 is 16 amino acids. Germline V gene lookup returns CDR1 LNHDA and CDR2 SQIVND (reference sequence). The V and J ends lost 9 bases and 4 bases, in that order; junction bases with no gene match: 9. The data were produced by immunoSEQ multiplex PCR, yet TCRdb's version contains in-frame clones alone and is incomplete. The sample records 250,000 to 300,000 clones, roughly nine tenths being singletons. What was sequenced was PBMCs or T cells enriched from blood (not recorded which). The clonotype comes from a woman aged 60-70 years who had recovered from COVID-19. This rearrangement joins TRBV19 to TRBJ2-1, with 13 bases aligning to TRBD2. This CDR3 reads CASKGLAGVGYNEQFF. As DNA, the CDR3 is TGTGCCAGCAAAGGACTAGCGGGAGTTGGGTACAATGAGCAGTTCTTC. The full variable domain, its missing parts supplied by reference TRBV19 and TRBJ2-1, is DGGITQSPKYLFRKEGQNVTLSCEQNLNHDAMYWYRQDPGQGLRLIYYSQIVNDFQKGDIAEGYSVSREKKESFPLTVTSAQKNPTAFYLCASKGLAGVGYNEQFFGPGTRLTVL.